This paragraph reports one T cell receptor (beta chain). The data were produced by immunoSEQ multiplex PCR, yet TCRdb's version contains in-frame clones alone and is incomplete. The table has tens of thousands of clones, 80% to 95% seen once. The entry originates in a study of T cell changes during pregnancy in multiple sclerosis. The CDR3 spans 14 residues. Germline values: CDR1 SGHKS, CDR2 YYEKEE (reference sequence). V was pared by 3 bases and J by 7 bases, with 16 bases between. V usage is TRBV5-5 and J usage is TRBJ1-2, with D perhaps matching TRBD1 (5 bases). The sequence was collected from a female donor with multiple sclerosis, enrolled in a pregnancy study. The sample consisted of CD4+ T cells from peripheral blood mononuclear cells, taken after pregnancy. The DNA of the CDR3 is TGTGCCAGCAGCTCAAATGTACCGGGGGGTGGCTACACCTTC. This encodes CASSSNVPGGGYTF.